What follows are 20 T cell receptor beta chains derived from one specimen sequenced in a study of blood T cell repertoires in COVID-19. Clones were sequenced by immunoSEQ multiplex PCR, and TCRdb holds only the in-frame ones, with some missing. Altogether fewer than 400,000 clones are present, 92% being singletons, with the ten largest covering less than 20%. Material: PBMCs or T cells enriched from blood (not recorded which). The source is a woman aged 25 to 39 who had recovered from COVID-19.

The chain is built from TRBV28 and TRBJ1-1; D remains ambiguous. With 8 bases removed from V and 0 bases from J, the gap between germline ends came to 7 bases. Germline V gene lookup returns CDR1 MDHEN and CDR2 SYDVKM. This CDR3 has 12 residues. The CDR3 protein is CASGLMNTEAFF. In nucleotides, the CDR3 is TGTGCCAGCGGGCTTATGAACACTGAAGCTTTCTTT.

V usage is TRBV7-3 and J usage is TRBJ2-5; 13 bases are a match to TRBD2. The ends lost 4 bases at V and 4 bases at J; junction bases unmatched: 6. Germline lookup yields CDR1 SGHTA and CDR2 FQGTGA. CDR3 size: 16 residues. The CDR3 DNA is TGTGCCAGCAGCTCTGGGACTAGCGGGAAAGGAGAGACCCAGTACTTC. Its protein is CASSSGTSGKGETQYF.

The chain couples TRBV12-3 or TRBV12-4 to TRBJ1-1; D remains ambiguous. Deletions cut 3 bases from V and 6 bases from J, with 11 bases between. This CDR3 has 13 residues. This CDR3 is CASSLRGRSEAFF. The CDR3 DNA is TGTGCCAGCAGTTTGCGGGGTAGGTCTGAAGCTTTCTTT.

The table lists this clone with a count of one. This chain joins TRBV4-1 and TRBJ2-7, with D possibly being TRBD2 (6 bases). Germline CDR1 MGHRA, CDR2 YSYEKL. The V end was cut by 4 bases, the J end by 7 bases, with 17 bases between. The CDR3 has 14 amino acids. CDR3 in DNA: TGCGCCAGCAGCCCTCCGGGACTTTCGGGGGAGCAGTACTTC. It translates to CASSPPGLSGEQYF.

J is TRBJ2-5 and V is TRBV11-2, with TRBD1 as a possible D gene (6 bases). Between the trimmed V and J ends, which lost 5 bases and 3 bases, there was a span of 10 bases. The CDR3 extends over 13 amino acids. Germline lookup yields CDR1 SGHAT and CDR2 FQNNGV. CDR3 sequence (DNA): TGTGCCAGCAGCGACGGACAGAAAGAGACCCAGTACTTC. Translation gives CASSDGQKETQYF.

The CDR3 DNA follows: TGTGCCAGCTCACCACCGGCTAGCGGGGAGACCCAGTACTTC. Translation: CASSPPASGETQYF. J is TRBJ2-5 and V is TRBV18; TRBD2 matches 8 bases. The ends lost 0 bases at V and 5 bases at J; junction bases unmatched: 2. The germline V gene has CDR1 KGHSH and CDR2 LQKENI. This CDR3 is 14 amino acids long.

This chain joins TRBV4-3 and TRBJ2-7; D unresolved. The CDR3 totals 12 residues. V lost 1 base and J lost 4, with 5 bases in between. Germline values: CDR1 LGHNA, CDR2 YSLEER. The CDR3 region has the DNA TGCGCCAGCAGCCAAGTCCCGTACGAGCAGTACTTC. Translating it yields CASSQVPYEQYF.

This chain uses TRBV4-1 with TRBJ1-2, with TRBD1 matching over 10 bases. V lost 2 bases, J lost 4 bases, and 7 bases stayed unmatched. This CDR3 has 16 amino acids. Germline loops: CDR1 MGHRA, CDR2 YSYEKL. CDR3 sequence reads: CASSQLPGQGFYGYTF. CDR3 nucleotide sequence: TGCGCCAGCAGCCAACTTCCGGGACAGGGGTTCTATGGCTACACCTTC.

In DNA, the CDR3 is TGTGCCAGCTCACCGATGGGACAGGACACTGAAGCTTTCTTT. Its protein product is CASSPMGQDTEAFF. V is TRBV18 and J is TRBJ1-1; 8 bases line up with TRBD1. The CDR3 loop spans 14 amino acids. In germline, CDR1 is KGHSH, CDR2 LQKENI. The V and J ends lost 3 bases and 3 bases, in that order; junction bases with no gene match: 3.

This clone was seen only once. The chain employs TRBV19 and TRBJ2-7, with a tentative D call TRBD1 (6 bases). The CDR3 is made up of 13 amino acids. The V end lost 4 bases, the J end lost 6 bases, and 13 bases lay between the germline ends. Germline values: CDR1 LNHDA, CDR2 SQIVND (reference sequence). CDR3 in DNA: TGTGCCAGTAGTACCTCAGGGGCCGGCGAGCAGTACTTC. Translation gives CASSTSGAGEQYF.

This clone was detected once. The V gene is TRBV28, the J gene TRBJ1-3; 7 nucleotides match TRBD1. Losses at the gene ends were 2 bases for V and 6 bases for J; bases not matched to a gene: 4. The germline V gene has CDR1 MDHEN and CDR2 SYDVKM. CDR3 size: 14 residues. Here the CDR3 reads CASSLGTDLNTIYF. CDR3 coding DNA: TGTGCCAGCAGTTTAGGGACAGACTTAAACACCATATATTTT.

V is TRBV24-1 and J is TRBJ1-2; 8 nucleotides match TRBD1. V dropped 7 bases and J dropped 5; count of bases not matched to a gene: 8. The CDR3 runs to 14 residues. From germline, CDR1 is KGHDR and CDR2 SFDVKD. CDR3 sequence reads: CATRADGQGYGYTF. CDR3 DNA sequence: TGTGCCACCAGGGCCGATGGACAGGGATATGGCTACACCTTC.

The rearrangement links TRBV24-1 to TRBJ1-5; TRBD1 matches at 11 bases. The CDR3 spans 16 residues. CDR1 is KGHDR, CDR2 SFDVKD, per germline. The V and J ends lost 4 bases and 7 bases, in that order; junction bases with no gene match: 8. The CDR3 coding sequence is TGTGCCACCAGTGACCGGACAGGGGGCAGTGGACAGCCCCAGCATTTT. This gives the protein CATSDRTGGSGQPQHF.

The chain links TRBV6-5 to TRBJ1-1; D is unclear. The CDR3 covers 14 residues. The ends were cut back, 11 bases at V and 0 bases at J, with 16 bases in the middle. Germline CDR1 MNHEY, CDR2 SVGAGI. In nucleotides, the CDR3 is TGTGCCGCTGGCAGCCCGGGAATGAACACTGAAGCTTTCTTT. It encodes CAAGSPGMNTEAFF.

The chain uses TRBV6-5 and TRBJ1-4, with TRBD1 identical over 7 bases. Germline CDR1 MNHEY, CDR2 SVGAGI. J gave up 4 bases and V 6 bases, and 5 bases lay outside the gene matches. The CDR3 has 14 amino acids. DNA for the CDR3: TGTGCCAGCAGCGACAGGGCCCTTAATGAAAAACTGTTTTTT. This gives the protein CASSDRALNEKLFF.

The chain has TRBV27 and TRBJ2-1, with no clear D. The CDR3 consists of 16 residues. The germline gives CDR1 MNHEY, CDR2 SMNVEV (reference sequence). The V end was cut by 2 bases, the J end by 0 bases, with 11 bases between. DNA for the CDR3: TGTGCCAGCAGTTTACTACCGCCCCCCTCCTACAATGAGCAGTTCTTC. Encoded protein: CASSLLPPPSYNEQFF.

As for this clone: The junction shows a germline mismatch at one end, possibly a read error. CDR3 bases: TGTGCCAGCAATTTAGCGGGAGGGCGTACCGGGGAGCTGTTTTTT. Its translation is CASNLAGGRTGELFF. The J gene is TRBJ2-2, the V gene TRBV27; 11 bases agree with TRBD2. This CDR3 has 15 amino acids. The germline V gene encodes CDR1 MNHEY and CDR2 SMNVEV (reference sequence).

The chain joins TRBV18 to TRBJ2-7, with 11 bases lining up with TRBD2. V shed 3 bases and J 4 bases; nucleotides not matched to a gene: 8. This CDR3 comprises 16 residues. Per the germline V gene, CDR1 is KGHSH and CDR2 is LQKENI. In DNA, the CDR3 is TGTGCCAGCTCACCTCCTAGCGGGAGGTCGGCTTACGAGCAGTACTTC. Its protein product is CASSPPSGRSAYEQYF.

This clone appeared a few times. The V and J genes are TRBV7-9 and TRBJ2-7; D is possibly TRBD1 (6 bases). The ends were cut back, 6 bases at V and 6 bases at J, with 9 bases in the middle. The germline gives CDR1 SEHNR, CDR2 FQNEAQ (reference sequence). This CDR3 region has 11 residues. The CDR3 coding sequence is TGTGCCAGCAGTAACAGGGCCGAGCAGTACTTC. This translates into CASSNRAEQYF.

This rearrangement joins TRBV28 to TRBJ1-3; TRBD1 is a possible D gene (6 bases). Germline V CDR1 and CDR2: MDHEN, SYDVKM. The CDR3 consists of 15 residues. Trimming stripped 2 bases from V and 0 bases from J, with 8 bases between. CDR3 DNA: TGTGCCAGCAGTTTACAGGGGTCCTCTGGAAACACCATATATTTT. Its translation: CASSLQGSSGNTIYF. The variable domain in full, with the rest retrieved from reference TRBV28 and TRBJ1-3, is DVKVTQSSRYLVKRTGEKVFLECVQDMDHENMFWYRQDPGLGLRLIYFSYDVKMKEKGDIPEGYSVSREKKERFSLILESASTNQTSMYLCASSLQGSSGNTIYFGEGSWLTVV.